This T cell receptor beta chain was found in a study of T-cell reconstitution after alpha-beta-depleted transplantation in children. This clonotype was found many times. Its specificity is not known. TCRbeta library preparation incorporated unique molecular identifiers. TCRdb itself ran the PCR reads through MiXCR, one entry per CDR3 protein. The sample consists of approximately 150,000 distinct CDR3 sequences, 7.5% to 9% of them appearing once. Study-level findings and limits: At one year after transplant, newly produced T cells mostly accounted for T-cell counts and diversity. Surviving thymic progenitors and recipient T cells were the source of high TCRbeta diversity at day 60 in some patients. Reports say that about two months after transplant, the alpha-beta T cells came out of several hundred graft clones that had expanded.

Germline lookup yields CDR1 DFQATT and CDR2 SNEGSKA (reference sequence). J lost 7 bases, V lost 5 bases, and 13 bases had no gene match. The CDR3 length is 16 residues. The chain is built from TRBV20-1 and TRBJ1-6; TRBD1 matches at 8 bases. The specimen comprised PBMCs, mostly from graft donor cells, sampled 180 days after TCRalphabeta/CD19-depleted stem cell transplant. The sequence derives from a female patient aged 2 to 10 who had a stem cell transplant for congenital amegakaryocytic thrombocytopenia, so the T cells may come from the graft donor. DNA for the CDR3: TGCAGTGCTCGCAGGACAGGGACTCTCGAAAATTCACCCCTCCACTTT. Its protein is CSARRTGTLENSPLHF.